The clone carrying this T cell receptor (beta chain) showed up just once. Its antigen is not known. V lost 1 base, J lost 7 bases, and 4 bases stayed unmatched. CDR3 length: 14 residues. From germline, CDR1 is SGHAT and CDR2 FQNNGV. TCRdb's copy holds only in-frame clones and misses some; the assay was immunoSEQ multiplex PCR. The data contain just under 80,000 clones, over 75% of them singletons. This specimen comes from a study of T cells in localized non-small cell lung cancer. The study, taken as a whole, reports: Compared with tumor, uninvolved adjacent lung displayed greater T cell clonality, ranking highest overall.

The chain carries TRBV11-2 and TRBJ1-1; 9 bases align to TRBD1. Material: peripheral blood, obtained before any cancer treatment. The receptor's source is a female donor at least 60 years old with stage I lung adenocarcinoma. CDR3 nucleotide sequence: TGTGCCAGCAGCTTAGGACAGGGGGGGAATGAAGCTTTCTTT. Amino acids: CASSLGQGGNEAFF.